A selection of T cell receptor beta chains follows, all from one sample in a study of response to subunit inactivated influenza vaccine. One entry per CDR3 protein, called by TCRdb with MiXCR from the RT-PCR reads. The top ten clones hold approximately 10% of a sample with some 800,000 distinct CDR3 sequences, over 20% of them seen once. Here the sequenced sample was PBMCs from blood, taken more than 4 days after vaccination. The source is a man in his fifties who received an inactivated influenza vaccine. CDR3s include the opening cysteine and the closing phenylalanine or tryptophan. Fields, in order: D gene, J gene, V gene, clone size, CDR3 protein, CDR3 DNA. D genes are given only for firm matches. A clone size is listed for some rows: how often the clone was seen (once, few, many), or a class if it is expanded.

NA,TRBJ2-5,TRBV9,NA,CASSVALEETQYF,TGTGCCAGCAGCGTTGCTCTCGAAGAGACCCAGTACTTC
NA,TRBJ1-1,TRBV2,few,CASSPRWSNTEAFF,TGTGCCAGCAGTCCGCGGTGGAGCAACACTGAAGCTTTCTTT
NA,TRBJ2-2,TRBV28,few,CASNLRLNTGELFF,TGTGCCAGCAACCTACGCCTGAACACCGGGGAGCTGTTTTTT
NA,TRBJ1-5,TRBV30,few,CAWSVGSRQPQHF,TGTGCCTGGAGTGTTGGGTCAAGGCAGCCCCAGCATTTT
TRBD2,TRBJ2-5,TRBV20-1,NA,CSARWTSGSLETQYF,TGCAGTGCTCGATGGACTAGCGGGAGTTTGGAGACCCAGTACTTC
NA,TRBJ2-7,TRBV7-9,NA,CASSFYRDSHYEQYF,TGTGCCAGCAGCTTTTACCGGGACTCCCACTACGAGCAGTACTTC
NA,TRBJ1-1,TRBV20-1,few,CSARDEQLNTEAFF,TGCAGTGCTAGAGATGAGCAGTTGAACACTGAAGCTTTCTTT
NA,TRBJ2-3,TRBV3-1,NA,CASSQASLAVDTQYF,TGTGCCAGCAGCCAAGCGTCCCTAGCCGTAGATACGCAGTATTTT
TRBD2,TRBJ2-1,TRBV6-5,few,CASSYSPSGRGDNEQFF,TGTGCCAGCAGTTACTCGCCTAGCGGGAGGGGTGACAATGAGCAGTTCTTC
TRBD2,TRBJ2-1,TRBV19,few,CASSTLDGGYNEQFF,TGTGCCAGTAGTACCCTTGACGGGGGGTACAATGAGCAGTTCTTC
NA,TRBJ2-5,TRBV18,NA,CASSQRVDGQYF,TGTGCCAGCTCACAACGCGTCGACGGTCAGTACTTC
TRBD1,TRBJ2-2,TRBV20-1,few,CSAPNRDRAYTGELFF,TGCAGTGCTCCGAACCGGGACAGGGCGTATACCGGGGAGCTGTTTTTT
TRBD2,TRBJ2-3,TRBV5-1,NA,CASSGTGVAGLEDTQYF,TGCGCCAGCAGCGGGACGGGGGTAGCGGGATTAGAAGATACGCAGTATTTT
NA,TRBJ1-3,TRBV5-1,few,CASSLDIGSGNTIYF,TGCGCCAGCAGCTTGGATATAGGGTCTGGAAACACCATATATTTT
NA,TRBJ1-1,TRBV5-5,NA,CASTNTSQGTEAFF,TGTGCCAGCACAAACACGAGCCAGGGCACTGAAGCTTTCTTT
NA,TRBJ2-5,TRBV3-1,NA,CASSQRNWGARETQYF,TGTGCCAGCAGCCAACGTAACTGGGGGGCCAGAGAGACCCAGTACTTC
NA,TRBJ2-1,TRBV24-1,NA,CATSEITQTGRTEQFF,TGTGCCACCAGTGAAATCACTCAAACAGGGAGAACCGAGCAGTTCTTC
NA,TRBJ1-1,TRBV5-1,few,CASSGGVITEAFF,TGCGCCAGCAGTGGGGGGGTGATCACTGAAGCTTTCTTT
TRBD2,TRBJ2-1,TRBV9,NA,CASAGGSYNEQFF,TGTGCCAGCGCGGGGGGGTCCTACAATGAGCAGTTCTTC